Sequencing of this TCR beta chain was carried out in a study of T cells in Graves' hyperthyroidism and ophthalmopathy. Study observations and caveats: In the analysis, a 13 V-J model separated ophthalmopathy from stable hyperthyroidism.

Pregnant or lactating patients were excluded, as were those with uncontrolled infection or other autoimmune disease. Using RNA transcripts as the source, TCR beta CDR3 regions were amplified. RT-PCR in the first round (using the HTBI primer set) targeted the TCR CDR3. TCRdb reprocessed the multiplex PCR reads via MiXCR and lists one record per CDR3 protein. Among over 350,000 distinct CDR3 sequences listed, approximately 17% were seen once. This clonotype came up many times. The antigen remains undetermined. Germline V CDR1 and CDR2: LGHDT, YNNKEL (reference sequence). The CDR3 spans 11 residues. The V and J ends lost 4 bases and 6 bases respectively, with 6 bases between them.

The V call is TRBV3-1, the J call TRBJ1-1; D remains unclear. This clonotype was sampled from a man aged 18-30 years with Graves' ophthalmopathy. Material for sequencing was blood. The CDR3 DNA reads as TGTGCCAGCAGCCGAGCCGCTGAAGCTTTCTTT. This codes for CASSRAAEAFF.